This T cell receptor (beta chain) emerged from a study of neurological immune-mediated disorders. At least ten counts were recorded for this clonotype. The time point is: longitudinal time-point 2. Over 160 million TCR-beta sequences from 15-18 subjects were obtained in each sequencing run. TCRdb re-called the 5' RACE reads through MiXCR, storing one row per CDR3 protein. The repertoire holds about 33,000 distinct CDR3 sequences, around 13% seen once, with roughly 2.2% in the top ten. Material for sequencing was PBMCs. This TCR derives from a woman aged 40 to 55 in good health.

The CDR3 spells CASSFREGTGELFF. The DNA for the CDR3 is TGTGCCAGCAGCTTTCGGGAGGGAACCGGGGAGCTGTTTTTT. The genes are TRBV7-2 and TRBJ2-2, with 8 positions matching TRBD2. The CDR3 extends over 14 amino acids. Losses at the gene ends were 3 bases for V and 5 bases for J; bases not matched to a gene: 2. From germline, CDR1 is SGHTA and CDR2 FQGNSA.